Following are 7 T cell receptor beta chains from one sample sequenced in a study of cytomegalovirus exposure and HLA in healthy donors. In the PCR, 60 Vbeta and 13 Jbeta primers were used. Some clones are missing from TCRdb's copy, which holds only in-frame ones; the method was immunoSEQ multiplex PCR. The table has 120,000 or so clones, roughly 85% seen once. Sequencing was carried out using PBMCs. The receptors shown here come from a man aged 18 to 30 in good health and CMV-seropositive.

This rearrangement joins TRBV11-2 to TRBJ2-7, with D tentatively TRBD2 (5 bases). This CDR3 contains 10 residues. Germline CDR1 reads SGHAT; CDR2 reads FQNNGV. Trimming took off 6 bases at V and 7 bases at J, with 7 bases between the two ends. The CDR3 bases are TGTGCCAGCAGGGGGAGTGAGCAGTACTTC. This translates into CASRGSEQYF.

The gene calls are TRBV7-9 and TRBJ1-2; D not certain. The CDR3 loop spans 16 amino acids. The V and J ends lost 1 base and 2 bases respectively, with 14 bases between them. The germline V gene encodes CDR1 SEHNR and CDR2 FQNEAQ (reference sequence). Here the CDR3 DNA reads TGTGCCAGCAGCTTAGTTTCGACGGGGATCAACTATGGCTACACCTTC. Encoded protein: CASSLVSTGINYGYTF.

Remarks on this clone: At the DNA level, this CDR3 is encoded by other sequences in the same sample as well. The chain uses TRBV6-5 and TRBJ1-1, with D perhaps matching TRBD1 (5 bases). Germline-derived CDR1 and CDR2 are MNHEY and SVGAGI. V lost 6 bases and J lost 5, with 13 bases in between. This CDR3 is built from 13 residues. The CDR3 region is CASRPGGGTEAFF. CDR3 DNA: TGTGCCAGCAGGCCGGGGGGGGGAACTGAAGCTTTCTTT.

The CDR3 reads CASSSRDYNEQFF. The CDR3 DNA follows: TGTGCCAGCAGCTCCCGGGACTACAATGAGCAGTTCTTC. J is TRBJ2-1 and V is TRBV7-9, with a tentative D call TRBD2 (5 bases). This CDR3 has 13 residues. The germline V gene has CDR1 SEHNR and CDR2 FQNEAQ (reference sequence). Trimming shortened V by 4 bases and J by 3 bases, and 7 bases separated the two germline ends.

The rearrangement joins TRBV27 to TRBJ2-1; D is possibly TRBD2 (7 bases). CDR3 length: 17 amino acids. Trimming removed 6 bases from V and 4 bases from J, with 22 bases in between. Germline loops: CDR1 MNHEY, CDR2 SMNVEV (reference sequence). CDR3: CASRRGGEVPRYNEQFF. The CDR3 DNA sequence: TGTGCCAGCAGAAGGGGGGGGGAAGTGCCCAGGTACAATGAGCAGTTCTTC.

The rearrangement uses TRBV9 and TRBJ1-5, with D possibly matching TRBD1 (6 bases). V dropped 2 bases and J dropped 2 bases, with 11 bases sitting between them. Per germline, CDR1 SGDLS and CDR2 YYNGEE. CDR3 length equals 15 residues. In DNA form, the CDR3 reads TGTGCCAGCAGCGTCGTTGAGGGGGGCAATCAGCCCCAGCATTTT. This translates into CASSVVEGGNQPQHF.

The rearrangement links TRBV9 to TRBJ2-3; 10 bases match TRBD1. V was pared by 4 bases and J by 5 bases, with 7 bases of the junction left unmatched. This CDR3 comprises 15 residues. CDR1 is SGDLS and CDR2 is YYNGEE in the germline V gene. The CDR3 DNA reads TGTGCCAGCAGCAGCGACAGGGGGCTGGTAGATACGCAGTATTTT. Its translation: CASSSDRGLVDTQYF.